This TCR beta chain comes out of a study of OX40 agonist ivuxolimab in advanced cancers. TCRdb's copy holds only in-frame clones and misses some; the assay was immunoSEQ multiplex PCR. The table shows about 54,000 clones, with approximately 90% occurring only once. The germline gives CDR1 SGHDT, CDR2 YYEEEE. The CDR3 loop spans 18 amino acids. V shed 10 bases, J shed 1 base, and the junction held 21 bases outside the gene matches. This sequence was found in an adult with an advanced solid tumor such as melanoma, head and neck, liver or kidney cancer. The chain links TRBV5-6 to TRBJ2-3; 7 positions match TRBD2. The material sequenced was CD4+ or CD8+ T cells sorted from blood, taken in a trial of the OX40 agonist ivuxolimab. In DNA form, the CDR3 reads TGTGCCTCCAGCTTGGGTCCCCCGGCTAGCGGACGCACAGATACGCAGTATTTT. Translating it yields CASSLGPPASGRTDTQYF. The full variable domain, in which reference TRBV5-6 and TRBJ2-3 provide the parts outside the CDR3, is DAGVTQSPTHLIKTRGQQVTLRCSPKSGHDTVSWYQQALGQGPQFIFQYYEEEERQRGNFPDRFSGHQFPNYSSELNVNALLLGDSALYLCASSLGPPASGRTDTQYFGPGTRLTVL.